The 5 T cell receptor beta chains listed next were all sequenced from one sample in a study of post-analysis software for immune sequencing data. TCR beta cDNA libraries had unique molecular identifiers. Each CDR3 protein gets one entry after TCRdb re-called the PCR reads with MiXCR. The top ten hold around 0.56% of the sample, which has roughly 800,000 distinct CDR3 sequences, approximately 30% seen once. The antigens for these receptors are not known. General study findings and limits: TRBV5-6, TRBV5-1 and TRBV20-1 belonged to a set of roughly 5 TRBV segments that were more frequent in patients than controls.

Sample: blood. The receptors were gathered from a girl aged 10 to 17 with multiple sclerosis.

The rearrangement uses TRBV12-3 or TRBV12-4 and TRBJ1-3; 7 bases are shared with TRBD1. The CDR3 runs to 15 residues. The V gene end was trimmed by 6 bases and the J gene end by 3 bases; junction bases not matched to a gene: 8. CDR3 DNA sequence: TGTGCCAGCAGCCGGACAGGAGACTTTGGAAACACCATATATTTT. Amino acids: CASSRTGDFGNTIYF.

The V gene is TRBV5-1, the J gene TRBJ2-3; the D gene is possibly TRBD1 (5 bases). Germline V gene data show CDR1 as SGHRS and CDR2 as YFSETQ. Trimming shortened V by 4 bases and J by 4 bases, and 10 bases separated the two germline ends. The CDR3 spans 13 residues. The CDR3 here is CASSLGHPDTQYF. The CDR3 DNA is TGCGCCAGCAGCCTAGGACATCCAGATACGCAGTATTTT. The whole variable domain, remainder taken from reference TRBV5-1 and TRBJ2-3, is KAGVTQTPRYLIKTRGQQVTLSCSPISGHRSVSWYQQTPGQGLQFLFEYFSETQRNKGNFPGRFSGRQFSNSRSEMNVSTLELGDSALYLCASSLGHPDTQYFGPGTRLTVL.

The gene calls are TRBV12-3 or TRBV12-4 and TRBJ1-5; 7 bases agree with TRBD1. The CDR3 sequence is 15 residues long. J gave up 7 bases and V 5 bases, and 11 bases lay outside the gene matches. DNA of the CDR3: TGTGCCAGCAGTCATGCTAACAGGGGACGCCAGCCCCAGCATTTT. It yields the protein CASSHANRGRQPQHF.

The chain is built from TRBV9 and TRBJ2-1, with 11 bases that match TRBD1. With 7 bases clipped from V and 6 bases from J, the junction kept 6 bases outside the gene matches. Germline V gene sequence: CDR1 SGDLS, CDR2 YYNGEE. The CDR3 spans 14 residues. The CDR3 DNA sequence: TGTGCCAGCGGACAGGGGGCCCGGGGCAATGAGCAGTTCTTC. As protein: CASGQGARGNEQFF. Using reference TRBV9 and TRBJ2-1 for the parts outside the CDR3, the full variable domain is DSGVTQTPKHLITATGQRVTLRCSPRSGDLSVYWYQQSLDQGLQFLIQYYNGEERAKGNILERFSAQQFPDLHSELNLSSLELGDSALYFCASGQGARGNEQFFGPGTRLTVL.

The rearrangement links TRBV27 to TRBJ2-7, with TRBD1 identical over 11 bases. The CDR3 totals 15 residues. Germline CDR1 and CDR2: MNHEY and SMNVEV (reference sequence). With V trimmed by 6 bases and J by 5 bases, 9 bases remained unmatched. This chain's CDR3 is CASRAPGQGGNEQYF. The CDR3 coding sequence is TGTGCCAGCAGGGCCCCGGGACAGGGGGGAAACGAGCAGTACTTC.